In its sample, the clone carrying this T cell receptor beta chain was seen many times. The target antigen is unknown. CDR3 length: 16 residues. Germline V gene data show CDR1 as MNHEY and CDR2 as SVGEGT. V was clipped by 2 bases and J by 5 bases; unmatched bases: 8. The data belong to a study of CD8 T cells in ankylosing spondylitis. The study, taken as a whole, reports: Characteristic, it appeared, of ankylosing spondylitis blood was a TCR beta motif of several highly homologous variants.

One entry per CDR3 protein, called by TCRdb with MiXCR from the 5' RACE reads. The sample records 130,000 or so distinct CDR3 sequences, approximately 17% being singletons. This TCR came from a male donor with ankylosing spondylitis. Sample: blood, either unsorted or a sorted T cell fraction (not recorded which). The chain uses TRBV6-2 or TRBV6-3 and TRBJ2-3, with 9 positions matching TRBD1. The CDR3 sequence is CASSYPPGQGVDTQYF. Written as DNA, the CDR3 is TGTGCCAGCAGTTACCCTCCGGGACAGGGAGTAGATACGCAGTATTTT.